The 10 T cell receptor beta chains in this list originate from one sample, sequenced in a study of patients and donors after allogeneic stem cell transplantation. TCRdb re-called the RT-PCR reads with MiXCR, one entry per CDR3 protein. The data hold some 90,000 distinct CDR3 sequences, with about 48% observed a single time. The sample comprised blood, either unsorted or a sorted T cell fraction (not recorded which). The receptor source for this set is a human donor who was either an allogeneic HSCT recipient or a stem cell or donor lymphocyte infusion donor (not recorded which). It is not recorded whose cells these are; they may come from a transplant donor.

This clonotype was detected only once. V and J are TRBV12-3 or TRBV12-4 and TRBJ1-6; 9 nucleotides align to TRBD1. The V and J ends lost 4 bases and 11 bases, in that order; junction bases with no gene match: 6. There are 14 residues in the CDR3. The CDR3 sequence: CASSWGTGLAPLHF. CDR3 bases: TGTGCCAGCAGTTGGGGGACAGGGCTGGCACCCCTCCACTTT.

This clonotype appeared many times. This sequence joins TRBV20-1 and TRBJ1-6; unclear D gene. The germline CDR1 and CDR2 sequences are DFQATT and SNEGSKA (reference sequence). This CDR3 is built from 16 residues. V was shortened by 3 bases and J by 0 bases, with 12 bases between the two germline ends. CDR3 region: CSARGRMSSYNSPLHF. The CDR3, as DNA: TGCAGTGCTAGGGGTCGGATGAGCTCCTATAATTCACCCCTCCACTTT.

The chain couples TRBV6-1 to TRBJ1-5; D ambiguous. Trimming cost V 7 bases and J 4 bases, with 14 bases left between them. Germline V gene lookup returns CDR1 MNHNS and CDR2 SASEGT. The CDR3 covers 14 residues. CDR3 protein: CASTWTVPNQPQHF. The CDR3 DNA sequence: TGTGCCAGCACCTGGACGGTTCCGAATCAGCCCCAGCATTTT.

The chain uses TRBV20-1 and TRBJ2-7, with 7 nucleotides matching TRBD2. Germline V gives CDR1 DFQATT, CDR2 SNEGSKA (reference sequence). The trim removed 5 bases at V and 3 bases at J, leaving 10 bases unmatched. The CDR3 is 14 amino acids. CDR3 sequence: CSASPGDYYYEQYF. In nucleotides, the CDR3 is TGCAGTGCTTCTCCTGGGGACTACTACTACGAGCAGTACTTC.

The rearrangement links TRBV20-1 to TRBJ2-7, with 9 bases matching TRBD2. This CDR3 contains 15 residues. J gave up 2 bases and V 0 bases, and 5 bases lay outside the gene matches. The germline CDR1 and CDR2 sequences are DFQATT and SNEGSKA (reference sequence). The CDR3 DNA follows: TGCAGTGCTAGAGATTTTCTAGCGGGAACCTACGAGCAGTACTTC. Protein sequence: CSARDFLAGTYEQYF.

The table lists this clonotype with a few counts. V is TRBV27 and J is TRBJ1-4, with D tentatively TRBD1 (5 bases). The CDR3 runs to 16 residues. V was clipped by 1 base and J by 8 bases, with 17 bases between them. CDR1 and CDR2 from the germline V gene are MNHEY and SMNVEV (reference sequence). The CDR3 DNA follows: TGTGCCAGCAGTTTATTGAATAGGGGTGTTGGAGAAAAACTGTTTTTT. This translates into CASSLLNRGVGEKLFF.

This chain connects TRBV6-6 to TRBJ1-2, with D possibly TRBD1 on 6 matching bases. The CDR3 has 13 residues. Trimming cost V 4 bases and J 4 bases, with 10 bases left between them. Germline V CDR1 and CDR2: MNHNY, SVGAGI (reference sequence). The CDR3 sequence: CASSSGVGYGYTF. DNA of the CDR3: TGTGCCAGCAGTTCAGGGGTGGGCTATGGCTACACCTTC.

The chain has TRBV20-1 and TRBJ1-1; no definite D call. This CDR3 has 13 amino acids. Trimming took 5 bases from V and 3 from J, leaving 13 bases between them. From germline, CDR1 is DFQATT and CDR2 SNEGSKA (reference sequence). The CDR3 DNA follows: TGCAGTGCTGTGGGTCGCCGGGACACTGAAGCTTTCTTT. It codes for CSAVGRRDTEAFF.

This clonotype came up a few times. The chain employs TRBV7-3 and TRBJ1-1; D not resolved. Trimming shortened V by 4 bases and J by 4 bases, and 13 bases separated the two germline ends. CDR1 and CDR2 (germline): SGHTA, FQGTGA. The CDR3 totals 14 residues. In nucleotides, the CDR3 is TGTGCCAGCAGCTCCGATCTTCCTGGCACTGAAGCTTTCTTT. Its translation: CASSSDLPGTEAFF.

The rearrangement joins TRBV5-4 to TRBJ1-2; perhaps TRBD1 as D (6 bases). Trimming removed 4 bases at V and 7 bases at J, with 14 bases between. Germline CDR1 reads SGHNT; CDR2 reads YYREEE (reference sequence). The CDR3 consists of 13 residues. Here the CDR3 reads CASSARGRFGYTF. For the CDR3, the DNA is TGTGCCAGCAGCGCCCGGGGGCGGTTTGGCTACACCTTC. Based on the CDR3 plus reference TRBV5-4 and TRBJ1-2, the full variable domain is ETGVTQSPTHLIKTRGQQVTLRCSSQSGHNTVSWYQQALGQGPQFIFQYYREEENGRGNFPPRFSGLQFPNYSSELNVNALELDDSALYLCASSARGRFGYTFGSGTRLTVV.